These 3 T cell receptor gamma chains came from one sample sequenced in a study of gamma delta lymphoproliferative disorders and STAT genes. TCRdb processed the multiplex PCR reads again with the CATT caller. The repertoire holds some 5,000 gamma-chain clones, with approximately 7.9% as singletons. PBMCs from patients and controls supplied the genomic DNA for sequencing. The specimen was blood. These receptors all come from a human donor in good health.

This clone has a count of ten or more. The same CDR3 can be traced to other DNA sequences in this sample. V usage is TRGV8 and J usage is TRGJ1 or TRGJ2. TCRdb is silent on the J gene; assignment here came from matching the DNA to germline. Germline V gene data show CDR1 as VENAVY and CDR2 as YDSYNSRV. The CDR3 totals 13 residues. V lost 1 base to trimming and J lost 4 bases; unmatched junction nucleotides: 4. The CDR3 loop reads CATWDSNYYKKLF. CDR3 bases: TGTGCCACCTGGGATAGTAACTATTATAAGAAACTCTTT.

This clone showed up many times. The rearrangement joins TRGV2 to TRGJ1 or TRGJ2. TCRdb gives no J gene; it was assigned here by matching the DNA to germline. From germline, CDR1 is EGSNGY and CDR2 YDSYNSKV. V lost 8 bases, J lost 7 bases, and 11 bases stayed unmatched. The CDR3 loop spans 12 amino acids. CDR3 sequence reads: CATYRLRYKKLF. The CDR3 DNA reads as TGTGCCACCTACCGCTTACGATATAAGAAACTCTTT.

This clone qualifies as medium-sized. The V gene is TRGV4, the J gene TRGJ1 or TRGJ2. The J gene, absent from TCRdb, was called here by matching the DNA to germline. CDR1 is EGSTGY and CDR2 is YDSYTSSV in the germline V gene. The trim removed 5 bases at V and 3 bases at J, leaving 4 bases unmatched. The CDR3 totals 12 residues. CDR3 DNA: TGTGCCACCTGGGCCGGTTATTATAAGAAACTCTTT. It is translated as CATWAGYYKKLF.